The present entry profiles one TCR beta chain with its context. Its target is not known. The sample comes from a study of cytomegalovirus exposure and HLA in healthy donors. The PCR ran on 60 Vbeta and 13 Jbeta primers. Methods used by the authors: Counted up in a later analysis, unique TCR beta chains came to about 80 million, with about 9.9 million shared. The assay was immunoSEQ multiplex PCR, and TCRdb's table has in-frame clones only and misses some. V and J calls and clone size come straight from that table; D and trimming were deduced from the DNA. The profile shows about 150,000 clones, over 60% of them singletons. Overall study findings and caveats: Several of the most significant clusters were apparently associated with common viral pathogens in a later analysis.

The CDR3 totals 14 residues. V was shortened by 10 bases and J by 5 bases, with 21 bases between the two germline ends. Per the germline V gene, CDR1 is ENHRY and CDR2 is SYGVKD. Material: PBMCs. The rearrangement links TRBV10-3 to TRBJ2-7, with a tentative D call TRBD2 (6 bases). The TCR comes from a woman aged 25-40 years in good health and CMV-seropositive. In nucleotides, the CDR3 is TGTGCCAGCGCGCCGGGGCAGGGAGGCGACGAGCAGTACTTC. Translated: CASAPGQGGDEQYF.